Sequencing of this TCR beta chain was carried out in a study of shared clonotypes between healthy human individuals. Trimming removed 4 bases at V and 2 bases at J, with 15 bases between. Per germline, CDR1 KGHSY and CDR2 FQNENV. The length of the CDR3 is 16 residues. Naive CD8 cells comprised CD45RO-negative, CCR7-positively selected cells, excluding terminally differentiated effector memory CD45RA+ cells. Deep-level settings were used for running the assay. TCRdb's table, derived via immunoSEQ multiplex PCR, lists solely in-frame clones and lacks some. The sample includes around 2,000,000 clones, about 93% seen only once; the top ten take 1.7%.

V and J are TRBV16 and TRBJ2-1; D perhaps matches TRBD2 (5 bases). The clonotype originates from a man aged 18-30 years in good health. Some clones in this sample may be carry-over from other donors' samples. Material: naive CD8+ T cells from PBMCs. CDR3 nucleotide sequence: TGTGCCAGCAGCCGCGAGGACTGGCCTCCCTACAATGAGCAGTTCTTC. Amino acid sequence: CASSREDWPPYNEQFF.